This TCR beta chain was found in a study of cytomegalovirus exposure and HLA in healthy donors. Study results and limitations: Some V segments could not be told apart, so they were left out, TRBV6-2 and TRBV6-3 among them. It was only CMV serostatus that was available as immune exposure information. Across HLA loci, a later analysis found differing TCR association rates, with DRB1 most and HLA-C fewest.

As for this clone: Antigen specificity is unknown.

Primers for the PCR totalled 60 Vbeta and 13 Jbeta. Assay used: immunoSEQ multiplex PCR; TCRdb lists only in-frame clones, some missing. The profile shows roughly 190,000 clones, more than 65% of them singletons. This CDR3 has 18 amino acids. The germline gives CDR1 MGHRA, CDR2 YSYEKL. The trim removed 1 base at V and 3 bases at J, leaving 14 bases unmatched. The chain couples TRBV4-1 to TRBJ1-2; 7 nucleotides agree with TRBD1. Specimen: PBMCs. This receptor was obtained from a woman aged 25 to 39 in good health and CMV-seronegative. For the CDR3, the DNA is TGCGCCAGCAGCCAAGGTTCGACAGGGTCCAGGCGGTACTATGGCTACACCTTC. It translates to CASSQGSTGSRRYYGYTF.